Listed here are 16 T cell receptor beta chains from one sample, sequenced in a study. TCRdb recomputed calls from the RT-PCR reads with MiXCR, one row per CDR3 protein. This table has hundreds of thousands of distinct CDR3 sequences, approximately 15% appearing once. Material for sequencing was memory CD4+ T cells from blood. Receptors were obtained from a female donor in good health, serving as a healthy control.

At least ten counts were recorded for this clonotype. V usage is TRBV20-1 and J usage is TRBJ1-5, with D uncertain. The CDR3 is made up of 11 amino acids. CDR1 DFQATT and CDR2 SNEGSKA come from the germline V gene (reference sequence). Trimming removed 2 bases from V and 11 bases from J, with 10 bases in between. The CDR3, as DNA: TGCAGTGCTAGACTCCTCATGTCCCAGCATTTT. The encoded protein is CSARLLMSQHF.

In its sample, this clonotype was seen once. CDR3: CASSGRGPKYEQYF. The CDR3 DNA is TGTGCCAGCAGTGGGAGGGGGCCGAAATACGAGCAGTACTTC. The chain carries TRBV28 and TRBJ2-7; D may be TRBD1 or TRBD2 (7 bases each). V lost 5 bases, J lost 4 bases, and 15 bases lay in between. This CDR3 is 14 amino acids long. CDR1 is MDHEN, CDR2 SYDVKM, per germline.

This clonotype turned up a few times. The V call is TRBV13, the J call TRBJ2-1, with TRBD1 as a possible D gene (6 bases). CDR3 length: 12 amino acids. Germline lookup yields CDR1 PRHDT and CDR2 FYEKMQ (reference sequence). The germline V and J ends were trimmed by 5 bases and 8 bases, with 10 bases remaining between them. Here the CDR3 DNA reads TGTGCCAGCAGCCAGGGGAAGGATGAGCAGTTCTTC. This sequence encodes CASSQGKDEQFF.

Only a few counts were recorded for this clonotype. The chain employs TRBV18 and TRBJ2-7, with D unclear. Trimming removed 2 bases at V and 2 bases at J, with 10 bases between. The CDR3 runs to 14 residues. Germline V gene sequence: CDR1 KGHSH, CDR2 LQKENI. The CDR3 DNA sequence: TGTGCCAGCTCACCATCTCACGGACCCTACGAGCAGTACTTC. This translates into CASSPSHGPYEQYF.

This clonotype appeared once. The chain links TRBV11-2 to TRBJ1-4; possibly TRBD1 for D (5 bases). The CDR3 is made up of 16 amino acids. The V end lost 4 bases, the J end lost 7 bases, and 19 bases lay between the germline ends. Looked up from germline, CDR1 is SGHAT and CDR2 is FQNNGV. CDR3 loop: CASSSLGTTRGEKLFF. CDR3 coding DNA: TGTGCCAGCAGCTCACTAGGGACCACGAGAGGTGAAAAACTGTTTTTT.

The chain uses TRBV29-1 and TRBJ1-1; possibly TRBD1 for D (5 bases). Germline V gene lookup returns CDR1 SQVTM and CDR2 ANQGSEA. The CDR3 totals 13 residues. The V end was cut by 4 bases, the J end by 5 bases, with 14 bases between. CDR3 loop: CSVVVGLDTEAFF. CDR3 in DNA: TGCAGCGTTGTTGTGGGACTTGATACTGAAGCTTTCTTT.

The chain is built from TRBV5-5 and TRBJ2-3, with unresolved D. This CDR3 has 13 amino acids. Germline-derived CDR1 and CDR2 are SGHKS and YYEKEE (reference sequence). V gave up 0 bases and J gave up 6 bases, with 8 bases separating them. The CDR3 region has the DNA TGTGCCAGCAGCTTGGCCTTCGGGGATACGCAGTATTTT. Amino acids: CASSLAFGDTQYF.

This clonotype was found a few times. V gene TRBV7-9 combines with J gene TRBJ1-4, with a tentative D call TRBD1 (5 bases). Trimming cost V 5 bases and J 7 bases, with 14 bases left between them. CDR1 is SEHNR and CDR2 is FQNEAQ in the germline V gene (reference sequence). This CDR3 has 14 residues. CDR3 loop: CASSPRGEGEKLFF. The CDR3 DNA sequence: TGTGCCAGCAGCCCTCGGGGCGAGGGTGAAAAACTGTTTTTT.

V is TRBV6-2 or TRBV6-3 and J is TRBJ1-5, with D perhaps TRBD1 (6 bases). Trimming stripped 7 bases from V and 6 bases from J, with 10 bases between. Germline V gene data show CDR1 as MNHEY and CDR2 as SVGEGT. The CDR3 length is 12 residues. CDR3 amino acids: CASTARGQPQHF. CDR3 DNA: TGTGCCAGCACGGCCAGGGGTCAGCCCCAGCATTTT.

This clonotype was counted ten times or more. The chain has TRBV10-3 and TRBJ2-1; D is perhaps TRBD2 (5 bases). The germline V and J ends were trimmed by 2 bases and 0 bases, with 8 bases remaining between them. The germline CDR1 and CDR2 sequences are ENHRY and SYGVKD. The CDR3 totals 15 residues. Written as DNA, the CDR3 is TGTGCCATCAGTGAGCGGGGAAGCTCCTACAATGAGCAGTTCTTC. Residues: CAISERGSSYNEQFF.

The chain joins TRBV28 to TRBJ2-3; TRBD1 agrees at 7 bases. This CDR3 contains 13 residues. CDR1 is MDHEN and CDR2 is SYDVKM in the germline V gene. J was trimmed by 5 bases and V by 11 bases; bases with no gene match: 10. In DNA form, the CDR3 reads TGTGCCGAGGGTACAGGGGTTGGAGATACGCAGTATTTT. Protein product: CAEGTGVGDTQYF.

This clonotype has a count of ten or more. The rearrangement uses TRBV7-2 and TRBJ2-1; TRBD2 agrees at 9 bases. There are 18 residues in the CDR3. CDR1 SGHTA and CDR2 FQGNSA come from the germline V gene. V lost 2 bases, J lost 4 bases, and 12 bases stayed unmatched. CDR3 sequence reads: CASSLFGFGGRDYNEQFF. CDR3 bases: TGTGCCAGCAGCTTATTCGGTTTTGGCGGGAGGGATTACAATGAGCAGTTCTTC.

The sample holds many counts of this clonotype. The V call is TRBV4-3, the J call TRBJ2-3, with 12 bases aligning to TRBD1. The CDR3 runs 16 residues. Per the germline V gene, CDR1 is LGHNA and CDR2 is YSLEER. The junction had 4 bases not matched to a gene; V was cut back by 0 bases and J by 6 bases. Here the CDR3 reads CASSQDGTGGRDTQYF. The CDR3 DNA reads TGCGCCAGCAGCCAAGATGGGACAGGGGGCCGGGATACGCAGTATTTT.

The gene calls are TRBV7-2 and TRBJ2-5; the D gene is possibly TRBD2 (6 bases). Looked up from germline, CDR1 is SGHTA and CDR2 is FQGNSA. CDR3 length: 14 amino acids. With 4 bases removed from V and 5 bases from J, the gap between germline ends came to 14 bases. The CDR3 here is CASSYLGSGETQYF. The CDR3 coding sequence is TGTGCCAGCAGCTACCTCGGGAGCGGGGAGACCCAGTACTTC.

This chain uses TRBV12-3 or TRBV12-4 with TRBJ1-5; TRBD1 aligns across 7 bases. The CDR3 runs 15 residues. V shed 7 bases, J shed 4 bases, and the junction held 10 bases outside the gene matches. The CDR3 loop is CASTPGGGENQPQHF. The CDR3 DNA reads TGTGCCAGCACCCCAGGAGGGGGCGAGAATCAGCCCCAGCATTTT.

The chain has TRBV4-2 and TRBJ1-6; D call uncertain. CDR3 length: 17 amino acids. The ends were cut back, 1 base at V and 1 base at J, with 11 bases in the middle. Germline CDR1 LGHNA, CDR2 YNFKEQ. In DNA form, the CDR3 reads TGTGCCAGCAGCCAAGCGGACGGGGAATCCTATAATTCACCCCTCCACTTT. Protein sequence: CASSQADGESYNSPLHF.